Shown below are 24 T cell receptor beta chains from a single sample sequenced in a study of patients and donors after allogeneic stem cell transplantation (TCRdb year 2020). Library method: RT-PCR. For sequencing, a NextSeq 550 was employed. TCRdb reran the public reads through fastp at Q25 and MiXCR, keeping productive beta chains. Every entry covers one CDR3 protein and lists the most common genes and DNA from its rows. Recorded for this sample are about 400,000 distinct CDR3 sequences; roughly 17% of them occurred a single time. The ten most abundant clones make up less than 9.5% of the sample. Sequences were obtained from blood, either unsorted or a sorted T cell fraction (not recorded which). The source is a human donor who was either an allogeneic HSCT recipient or a stem cell or donor lymphocyte infusion donor (not recorded which). It is not recorded whose cells these are; they may come from a transplant donor.

Only a few counts were recorded for this clonotype. This chain uses TRBV6-2 or TRBV6-3 with TRBJ1-5, with D tentatively TRBD1 (6 bases). The CDR3 is made up of 13 amino acids. Per the germline V gene, CDR1 is MNHEY and CDR2 is SVGEGT. V was cut by 4 bases and J by 9 bases, with 13 bases left in between. The DNA of the CDR3 is TGTGCCAGCAGTTCGGGACAACGGGGGCCCCAGCATTTT. This sequence encodes CASSSGQRGPQHF.

This clonotype came up many times. Germline is not matched at one junction end, which may reflect a read error. The chain employs TRBV5-1 and TRBJ1-5; TRBD1 matches 8 bases. Per germline, CDR1 SGHRS and CDR2 YFSETQ. This CDR3 spans 15 amino acids. The CDR3 region is CASSLGTGVNQPQHF. The DNA for the CDR3 is TGTGCCAGCAGTTTAGGGACAGGCGTCAATCAGCCCCAGCATTTT.

The chain links TRBV6-5 to TRBJ2-7; the match to TRBD2 covers 10 bases. Germline CDR1 reads MNHEY; CDR2 reads SVGAGI. Trimming removed 4 bases from V and 4 bases from J; junction bases left unmatched: 7. The CDR3 covers 15 residues. In DNA, the CDR3 is TGTGCCAGCAGTTCTCTAGCGGGGGCTATTTACGAGCAGTACTTC. Its translation: CASSSLAGAIYEQYF.

The table lists this clonotype with a few counts. The chain joins TRBV6-6 to TRBJ1-1; maybe TRBD1 (5 bases). This CDR3 is built from 13 residues. Germline loops: CDR1 MNHNY, CDR2 SVGAGI (reference sequence). Trimming took off 2 bases at V and 6 bases at J, with 10 bases between the two ends. The CDR3 DNA reads as TGTGCCAGCAGTTACGTAGTGGGGCCTGAAGCTTTCTTT. Amino acids: CASSYVVGPEAFF.

This chain links TRBV7-9 with TRBJ2-3; the match to TRBD2 covers 7 bases. Germline V lookup: CDR1 SEHNR, CDR2 FQNEAQ (reference sequence). There are 15 residues in the CDR3. Germline trimming cut 5 bases from V and 5 bases from J; bases unmatched to any gene: 10. CDR3 in amino acids: CASSPLGEGRDTQYF. The CDR3 DNA sequence: TGTGCCAGCAGCCCGTTGGGGGAGGGCCGAGATACGCAGTATTTT.

This chain uses TRBV4-2 with TRBJ2-5, with TRBD2 matching 8 bases. In germline, CDR1 is LGHNA, CDR2 YNFKEQ. With 0 bases clipped from V and 1 base from J, the junction kept 7 bases outside the gene matches. The length of the CDR3 is 17 residues. This CDR3 reads CASSQEGASGGQETQYF. CDR3 DNA: TGTGCCAGCAGCCAAGAGGGGGCGAGCGGGGGCCAAGAGACCCAGTACTTC.

This chain uses TRBV7-9 with TRBJ2-7; 14 bases map to TRBD2. This CDR3 has 17 amino acids. The J segment lost 4 bases and the V segment lost 5 bases, leaving 10 bases of the junction unmatched. Germline lookup yields CDR1 SEHNR and CDR2 FQNEAQ (reference sequence). The DNA of the CDR3 is TGTGCCAGCAGCCCCCCCCCGACTAGCGGGAGGGGGTACGAGCAGTACTTC. Amino acid sequence: CASSPPPTSGRGYEQYF.

This clonotype has at least ten counts. J is TRBJ1-1 and V is TRBV29-1; D unresolved. Germline CDR1 reads SQVTM; CDR2 reads ANQGSEA. The CDR3 length is 12 residues. Trimming removed 4 bases at V and 0 bases at J, with 6 bases between. In DNA, the CDR3 is TGCAGCGTTGGAAGAGTGAACACTGAAGCTTTCTTT. Translated: CSVGRVNTEAFF.

This clonotype has at least ten counts. V usage is TRBV12-3 or TRBV12-4 and J usage is TRBJ2-3; 12 bases map to TRBD2. V lost 6 bases, J lost 6 bases, and 7 bases stayed unmatched. The CDR3 is made up of 15 amino acids. The chain's CDR3 is CASSLRLAGVDTQYF. The CDR3 DNA follows: TGTGCCAGCAGCTTGAGACTAGCGGGAGTTGATACGCAGTATTTT.

This clonotype occurred a few times. The V and J genes are TRBV5-1 and TRBJ2-2; 12 nucleotides match TRBD2. The V gene end was trimmed by 3 bases and the J gene end by 6 bases; junction bases not matched to a gene: 3. Germline V gene lookup returns CDR1 SGHRS and CDR2 YFSETQ. The CDR3 runs 15 residues. Here the CDR3 reads CASSSTSGSPGELFF. The CDR3 nucleotides read TGCGCCAGCAGCTCGACTAGCGGGAGCCCCGGGGAGCTGTTTTTT.

V gene TRBV7-2 combines with J gene TRBJ2-7; 13 bases align to TRBD2. This CDR3 is built from 16 residues. Germline values: CDR1 SGHTA, CDR2 FQGNSA. J lost 0 bases, V lost 5 bases, and 4 bases had no gene match. CDR3 coding DNA: TGTGCCAGCAGCCTGGGACTAGCGGGGCGCTCCTACGAGCAGTACTTC. It encodes CASSLGLAGRSYEQYF. The full variable domain, completed using reference TRBV7-2 and TRBJ2-7, is GAGVSQSPSNKVTEKGKDVELRCDPISGHTALYWYRQSLGQGLEFLIYFQGNSAPDKSGLPSDRFSAERTGGSVSTLTIQRTQQEDSAVYLCASSLGLAGRSYEQYFGPGTRLTVT.

This sequence joins TRBV20-1 and TRBJ2-1, with D perhaps given as TRBD1 or TRBD2 (5 bases each). Germline V lookup: CDR1 DFQATT, CDR2 SNEGSKA (reference sequence). V was shortened by 2 bases and J by 8 bases, with 10 bases between the two germline ends. The CDR3 has 12 residues. The CDR3 region has the DNA TGCAGTGCTAGAACTGGGACCTATGAGCAGTTCTTC. This codes for CSARTGTYEQFF.

This clonotype was detected a few times. V is TRBV9 and J is TRBJ2-2; D gene ambiguous. Germline CDR1 and CDR2: SGDLS and YYNGEE. Trimming stripped 0 bases from V and 1 base from J, with 13 bases between. The length of the CDR3 is 17 residues. CDR3 amino acids: CASSVDGRSMNTGELFF. DNA for the CDR3: TGTGCCAGCAGCGTAGATGGTAGGAGCATGAACACCGGGGAGCTGTTTTTT.

This clonotype has more than one count but fewer than ten. V usage is TRBV20-1 and J usage is TRBJ1-1; D perhaps matches TRBD1 (5 bases). Germline CDR1 DFQATT, CDR2 SNEGSKA (reference sequence). Trimming left V 3 bases short and J 3 bases short, with 8 bases between. The CDR3 covers 12 residues. The CDR3 here is CSASRGDTEAFF. CDR3 sequence (DNA): TGCAGTGCTAGCCGGGGGGACACTGAAGCTTTCTTT.

A few counts support this clonotype. The chain links TRBV27 to TRBJ1-2, with 7 positions matching TRBD1. This CDR3 spans 14 amino acids. CDR1 and CDR2 (germline): MNHEY, SMNVEV (reference sequence). V lost 3 bases and J lost 2; bases outside the gene matches: 3. This CDR3 reads CASSFNRGNYGYTF. In DNA, the CDR3 is TGTGCCAGCAGTTTTAACAGGGGCAACTATGGCTACACCTTC.

V gene TRBV3-1 combines with J gene TRBJ2-3; the D call may be TRBD1 or TRBD2 (6 bases each). The CDR3 is 14 residues long. CDR1 LGHDT and CDR2 YNNKEL come from the germline V gene (reference sequence). V lost 5 bases, J lost 1 base, and 10 bases lay in between. CDR3 sequence: CASSAGHRTDTQYF. The CDR3 bases are TGTGCCAGCAGCGCGGGACACCGCACAGATACGCAGTATTTT.

This clonotype came up a few times. The chain couples TRBV10-3 to TRBJ2-2, with 11 bases lining up with TRBD2. V gave up 2 bases and J gave up 6 bases; unmatched junction bases: 8. This CDR3 comprises 17 residues. From germline, CDR1 is ENHRY and CDR2 SYGVKD. The CDR3 reads CAISEPKGTSGSGELFF. For the CDR3, the DNA is TGTGCCATCAGTGAGCCTAAGGGGACTAGCGGCTCCGGGGAGCTGTTTTTT.

The chain carries TRBV12-3 or TRBV12-4 and TRBJ2-5; no definite D call. Trimming cost V 4 bases and J 4 bases, with 10 bases left between them. The length of the CDR3 is 13 residues. The CDR3 region has the DNA TGTGCCAGCAGTTGGACGGAGCGAGAGACCCAGTACTTC. Protein: CASSWTERETQYF.

The chain links TRBV11-1 to TRBJ2-7, with 7 nucleotides matching TRBD1. This CDR3 spans 18 amino acids. V gave up 5 bases and J gave up 0 bases; unmatched junction bases: 16. From germline, CDR1 is SGHAT and CDR2 FQDESV (reference sequence). The CDR3 DNA follows: TGTGCCAGCAGCGCACGGAACGGCAGGGGGTATAACTCCTACGAGCAGTACTTC. This sequence encodes CASSARNGRGYNSYEQYF.

The J gene is TRBJ2-1, the V gene TRBV10-3; tentatively, D is TRBD2 (6 bases). Trimming shortened V by 3 bases and J by 2 bases, and 14 bases separated the two germline ends. The CDR3 has 16 amino acids. Germline V gives CDR1 ENHRY, CDR2 SYGVKD. The DNA for the CDR3 is TGTGCCATCAGTGACCGTGTAGCGGTTACCTACAATGAGCAGTTCTTC. Residues: CAISDRVAVTYNEQFF.

This clonotype was seen many times. This chain connects TRBV5-1 to TRBJ2-7; D is uncertain. The germline V gene has CDR1 SGHRS and CDR2 YFSETQ. The CDR3 is 13 residues long. With 4 bases removed from V and 5 bases from J, the gap between germline ends came to 13 bases. CDR3 sequence: CASSPNGPDEQYF. Written as DNA, the CDR3 is TGCGCCAGCAGCCCTAATGGACCAGACGAGCAGTACTTC. Together with reference TRBV5-1 and TRBJ2-7, the CDR3 gives the full variable domain: KAGVTQTPRYLIKTRGQQVTLSCSPISGHRSVSWYQQTPGQGLQFLFEYFSETQRNKGNFPGRFSGRQFSNSRSEMNVSTLELGDSALYLCASSPNGPDEQYFGPGTRLTVT.

There are many counts of this clonotype. The chain uses TRBV5-1 and TRBJ1-1, with 7 bases lining up with TRBD1. V dropped 4 bases and J dropped 1; count of bases not matched to a gene: 7. Germline V lookup: CDR1 SGHRS, CDR2 YFSETQ. This CDR3 has 15 amino acids. The CDR3 DNA reads TGCGCCAGCAGCCCTCAGGGACAGCCGAACACTGAAGCTTTCTTT. Its translation is CASSPQGQPNTEAFF.

This chain uses TRBV7-8 with TRBJ2-1; D not resolved. V gave up 1 base and J gave up 4 bases, with 11 bases separating them. The germline gives CDR1 SGHVS, CDR2 FQNEAQ. This CDR3 region has 15 residues. CDR3 in amino acids: CASSLGILIYNEQFF. CDR3 in DNA: TGTGCCAGCAGCTTAGGGATCCTCATATACAATGAGCAGTTCTTC.

Ten or more counts support this clonotype. CDR3 region: CASSFSGAGEQFF. The CDR3 DNA follows: TGTGCCAGCAGTTTCTCGGGGGCCGGTGAGCAGTTCTTC. This rearrangement joins TRBV12-3 or TRBV12-4 to TRBJ2-1; either TRBD1 or TRBD2 may supply D (6 bases each). V was clipped by 3 bases and J by 9 bases, with 12 bases between them. The CDR3 spans 13 residues.